Each of the 8 T cell receptor beta chains below was sequenced from the same sample in a study of blood T cell repertoires in COVID-19. Only in-frame clones appear in the TCRdb table, and some are missing; sequencing was by immunoSEQ multiplex PCR. The sample has about 310,000 clones, around 86% seen once. Input material: peripheral blood. All receptors derive from a man aged 45 to 65 with active or convalescent COVID-19.

V gene TRBV7-2 combines with J gene TRBJ2-7; perhaps TRBD1 as D (6 bases). V was shortened by 3 bases and J by 0 bases, with 15 bases between the two germline ends. This CDR3 is built from 16 residues. Germline CDR1 reads SGHTA; CDR2 reads FQGNSA. CDR3 protein: CASSFGDTLNSYEQYF. CDR3 nucleotides: TGTGCCAGCAGCTTTGGGGACACCCTAAACTCCTACGAGCAGTACTTC.

Here the CDR3 DNA reads TGTGCCTGGAGGGGACAGGATACAGATACGCAGTATTTT. Residues: CAWRGQDTDTQYF. The chain employs TRBV30 and TRBJ2-3; 8 nucleotides line up with TRBD1. The trim removed 3 bases at V and 3 bases at J, leaving 2 bases unmatched. Germline V CDR1 and CDR2: GTSNPN, SVGIG (reference sequence). This CDR3 spans 13 amino acids.

The rearrangement links TRBV27 to TRBJ1-5; TRBD1 aligns across 8 bases. The CDR3 has 17 amino acids. After removal of 1 base from V and 5 bases from J, the junction contained 10 bases not matched to a gene. Germline V gene data show CDR1 as MNHEY and CDR2 as SMNVEV (reference sequence). DNA of the CDR3: TGTGCCAGCAGTTTATTCGCCCTCTCACAGGGGGATCAGCCCCAGCATTTT. As protein: CASSLFALSQGDQPQHF.

This chain joins TRBV19 and TRBJ1-6; D uncertain. Per the germline V gene, CDR1 is LNHDA and CDR2 is SQIVND (reference sequence). The CDR3 covers 15 residues. Between the trimmed V and J ends, which lost 6 bases and 10 bases, there was a span of 19 bases. CDR3 loop: CASSRRLGPGSPLHF. CDR3 in DNA: TGTGCCAGTAGCCGCCGTCTGGGTCCGGGGTCACCCCTCCACTTT.

This chain links TRBV5-6 with TRBJ2-5; 7 bases line up with TRBD1. The CDR3 is 13 residues long. V shed 7 bases, J shed 2 bases, and the junction held 5 bases outside the gene matches. CDR1 SGHDT and CDR2 YYEEEE come from the germline V gene. The DNA for the CDR3 is TGTGCCAGCTCAGACAGGGTTCAAGAGACCCAGTACTTC. It is translated as CASSDRVQETQYF.

V usage is TRBV5-1 and J usage is TRBJ2-5, with TRBD2 matching over 9 bases. This CDR3 has 16 residues. Germline V gene lookup returns CDR1 SGHRS and CDR2 YFSETQ. Trimming removed 1 base from V and 2 bases from J; junction bases left unmatched: 6. CDR3 sequence: CASSLRPTSGQETQYF. CDR3 bases: TGCGCCAGCAGCTTGCGCCCGACTAGCGGACAAGAGACCCAGTACTTC. The variable domain in full, with the rest retrieved from reference TRBV5-1 and TRBJ2-5, is KAGVTQTPRYLIKTRGQQVTLSCSPISGHRSVSWYQQTPGQGLQFLFEYFSETQRNKGNFPGRFSGRQFSNSRSEMNVSTLELGDSALYLCASSLRPTSGQETQYFGPGTRLLVL.

This rearrangement joins TRBV9 to TRBJ2-2; no clear D. The CDR3 is 14 amino acids. Germline V gene data show CDR1 as SGDLS and CDR2 as YYNGEE. V was trimmed by 4 bases and J by 4 bases, leaving 11 bases between them. The CDR3 DNA is TGTGCCAGCAGCCCCATAAGCGTCACCGGGGAGCTGTTTTTT. Translating it yields CASSPISVTGELFF. Full variable domain (remainder filled in from reference TRBV9 and TRBJ2-2): DSGVTQTPKHLITATGQRVTLRCSPRSGDLSVYWYQQSLDQGLQFLIQYYNGEERAKGNILERFSAQQFPDLHSELNLSSLELGDSALYFCASSPISVTGELFFGEGSRLTVL.

The J gene is TRBJ2-5, the V gene TRBV5-1; 10 nucleotides match TRBD1. After removal of 3 bases from V and 2 bases from J, the junction contained 7 bases not matched to a gene. This CDR3 has 16 residues. Germline V lookup: CDR1 SGHRS, CDR2 YFSETQ. Here the CDR3 DNA reads TGCGCCAGCAGCTCCCGTCGACAGGGGGCGCAAGAGACCCAGTACTTC. This encodes CASSSRRQGAQETQYF.